This T cell receptor (beta chain) was documented in a study of T cell repertoires in ileal Crohn's disease. Generated by immunoSEQ multiplex PCR, the TCRdb table keeps only in-frame clones and is missing some. The table lists 2,000 to 2,500 clones, 86% of them singletons. Concerning this clone itself: The sample contains more than one DNA sequence encoding this CDR3.

Time point reported: neoterminal ileum biopsy at postoperative endoscopy, about 6 months after surgery. Germline CDR1 reads MGHDK; CDR2 reads SYGVNS. This CDR3 contains 11 residues. The V gene lost 3 bases and the J gene lost 7 bases, with 7 bases spanning the gap. The sample was ileal tissue. This clonotype originated in an adult with Crohn's disease. The chain joins TRBV25-1 to TRBJ2-7; D remains unclear. CDR3 in amino acids: CASSELREQYF. In DNA, the CDR3 is TGTGCCAGCAGTGAGCTTCGAGAGCAGTACTTC.